This passage covers 10 T cell receptor beta chains from one sample sequenced in a study of T cells expressing NK-cell markers. Each CDR3 protein gets one entry in TCRdb, which reprocessed the 5' RACE reads and gives no DNA. Its table records hundreds of thousands of distinct CDR3 sequences. Sequencing input: blood T cells: a sorted CD56 or NKG2C T cell subset, CD4+ or CD8+ T cells, or bulk PBMC T cells (not recorded which). These receptors originate from a man aged 18 to 30 in good health.

The chain is built from TRBV18 and TRBJ2-2. The CDR3 is made up of 15 amino acids. Germline CDR1 KGHSH, CDR2 LQKENI. This CDR3 reads CASSPFSGKTGELFF.

V usage is TRBV12-3 or TRBV12-4 and J usage is TRBJ1-1. The CDR3 totals 13 residues. The CDR3 here is CASSNRASSEAFF.

CDR3 in amino acids: CASSLGRETQYF. This rearrangement joins TRBV7-9 to TRBJ2-5. CDR1 is SEHNR, CDR2 FQNEAQ, per germline (reference sequence). The CDR3 has 12 amino acids.

The rearrangement uses TRBV30 and TRBJ2-7; as DNA is missing, the TRBD1 call by TCRdb cannot be tested. CDR3 length: 16 amino acids. Germline V gene data show CDR1 as GTSNPN and CDR2 as SVGIG (reference sequence). CDR3 loop: CAWSETTGGISDEQYF.

The CDR3 protein is CASGRLAGGRNTGELFF. The rearrangement uses TRBV27 and TRBJ2-2; TCRdb's D call, TRBD2, is unchecked because there is no DNA. CDR1 is MNHEY, CDR2 SMNVEV, per germline (reference sequence). The CDR3 has 17 residues.

V gene TRBV12-3 or TRBV12-4 combines with J gene TRBJ1-2; the TCRdb D gene call, TRBD1, has no DNA to confirm it. The CDR3 loop spans 14 amino acids. The CDR3: CASSLGGRTYGYTF.

V gene TRBV3-1 combines with J gene TRBJ2-1; TCRdb lists TRBD2, though no DNA is available to test this call. The length of the CDR3 is 17 residues. CDR1 and CDR2 from the germline V gene are LGHDT and YNNKEL (reference sequence). The CDR3 region is CASSPGLAINLYNEQFF.

The chain links TRBV6-1 to TRBJ2-1; the TRBD1 assignment by TCRdb is unverifiable without DNA. The CDR3 is made up of 12 amino acids. The germline gives CDR1 MNHNS, CDR2 SASEGT. Here the CDR3 reads CASSERGGEQFF.

The chain is built from TRBV18 and TRBJ2-1. The CDR3 spans 13 residues. Germline CDR1 and CDR2: KGHSH and LQKENI. The CDR3 loop reads CASSTTTVNEQFF.

This chain uses TRBV6-6 with TRBJ2-1; TCRdb picks TRBD1, but there is no DNA to check that call. Germline V gene lookup returns CDR1 MNHNY and CDR2 SVGAGI (reference sequence). There are 13 residues in the CDR3. Here the CDR3 reads CASRTGVIGEQFF.